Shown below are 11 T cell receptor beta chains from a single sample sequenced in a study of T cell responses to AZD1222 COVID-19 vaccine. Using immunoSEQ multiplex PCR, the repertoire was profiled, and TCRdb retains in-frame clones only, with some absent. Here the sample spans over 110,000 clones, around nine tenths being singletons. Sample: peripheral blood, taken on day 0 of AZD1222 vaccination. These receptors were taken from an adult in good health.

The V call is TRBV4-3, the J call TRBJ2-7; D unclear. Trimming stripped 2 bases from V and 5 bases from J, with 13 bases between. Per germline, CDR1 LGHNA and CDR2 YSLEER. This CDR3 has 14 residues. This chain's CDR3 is CASSQNWGSNEQYF. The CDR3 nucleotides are TGCGCCAGCAGCCAAAATTGGGGATCTAACGAGCAGTACTTC.

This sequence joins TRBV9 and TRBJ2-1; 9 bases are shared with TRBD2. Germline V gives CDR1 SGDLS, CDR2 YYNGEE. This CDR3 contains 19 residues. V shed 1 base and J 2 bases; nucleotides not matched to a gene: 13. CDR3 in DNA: TGTGCCAGCAGCGTATCCAGTTCATTTAGCGGGAGTACCTACAATGAGCAGTTCTTC. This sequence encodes CASSVSSSFSGSTYNEQFF.

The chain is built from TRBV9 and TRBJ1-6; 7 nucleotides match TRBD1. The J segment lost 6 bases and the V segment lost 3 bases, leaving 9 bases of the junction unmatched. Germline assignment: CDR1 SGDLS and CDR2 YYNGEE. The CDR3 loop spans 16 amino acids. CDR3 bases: TGTGCCAGCAGCGCCCAGGACAGGCACAGTAATTCACCCCTCCACTTT. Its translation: CASSAQDRHSNSPLHF.

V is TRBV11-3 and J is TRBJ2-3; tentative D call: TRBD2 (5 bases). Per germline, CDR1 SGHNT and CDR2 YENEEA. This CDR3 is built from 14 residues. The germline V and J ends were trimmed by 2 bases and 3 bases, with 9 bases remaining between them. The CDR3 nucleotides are TGTGCCAGCAGCTTAATAGAGGGTACAGATACGCAGTATTTT. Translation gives CASSLIEGTDTQYF.

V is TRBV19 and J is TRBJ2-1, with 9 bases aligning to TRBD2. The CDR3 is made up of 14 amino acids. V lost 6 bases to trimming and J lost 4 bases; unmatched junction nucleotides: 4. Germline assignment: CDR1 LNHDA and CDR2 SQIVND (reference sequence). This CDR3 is CASRDSGGYNEQFF. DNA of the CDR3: TGTGCCAGTAGGGATAGCGGGGGTTACAATGAGCAGTTCTTC.

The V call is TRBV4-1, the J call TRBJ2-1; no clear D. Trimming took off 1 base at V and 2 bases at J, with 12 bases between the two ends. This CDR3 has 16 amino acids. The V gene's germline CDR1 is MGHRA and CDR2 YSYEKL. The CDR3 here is CASSQARKGTYNEQFF. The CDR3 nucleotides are TGCGCCAGCAGCCAAGCTCGAAAAGGGACCTACAATGAGCAGTTCTTC.

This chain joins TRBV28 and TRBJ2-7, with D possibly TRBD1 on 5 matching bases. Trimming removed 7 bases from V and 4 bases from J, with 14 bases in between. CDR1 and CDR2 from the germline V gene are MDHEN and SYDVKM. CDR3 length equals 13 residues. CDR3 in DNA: TGTGCCAGCACCCCACAGGCCTATTACGAGCAGTACTTC. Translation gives CASTPQAYYEQYF. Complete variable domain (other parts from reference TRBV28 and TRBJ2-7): DVKVTQSSRYLVKRTGEKVFLECVQDMDHENMFWYRQDPGLGLRLIYFSYDVKMKEKGDIPEGYSVSREKKERFSLILESASTNQTSMYLCASTPQAYYEQYFGPGTRLTVT.

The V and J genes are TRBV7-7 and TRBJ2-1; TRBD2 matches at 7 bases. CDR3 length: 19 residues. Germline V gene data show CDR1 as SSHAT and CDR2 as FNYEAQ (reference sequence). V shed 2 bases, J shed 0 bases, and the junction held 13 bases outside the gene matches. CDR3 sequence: CASSLSPDSSGASYNEQFF. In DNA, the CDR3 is TGTGCCAGCAGCTTATCCCCGGATTCTAGCGGAGCCTCCTACAATGAGCAGTTCTTC.

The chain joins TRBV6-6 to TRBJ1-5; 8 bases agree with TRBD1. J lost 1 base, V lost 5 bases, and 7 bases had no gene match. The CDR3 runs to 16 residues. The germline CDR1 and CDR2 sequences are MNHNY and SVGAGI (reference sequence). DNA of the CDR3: TGTGCCAGCAGTACCGGACAGGGTAGGAGCAATCAGCCCCAGCATTTT. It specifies CASSTGQGRSNQPQHF.

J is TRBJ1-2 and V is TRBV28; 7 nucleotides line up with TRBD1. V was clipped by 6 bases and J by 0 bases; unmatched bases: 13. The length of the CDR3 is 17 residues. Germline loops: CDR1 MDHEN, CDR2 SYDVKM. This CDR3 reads CASSYYTGVVSNYGYTF. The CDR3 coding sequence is TGTGCCAGCAGCTATTATACAGGGGTGGTTTCTAACTATGGCTACACCTTC.

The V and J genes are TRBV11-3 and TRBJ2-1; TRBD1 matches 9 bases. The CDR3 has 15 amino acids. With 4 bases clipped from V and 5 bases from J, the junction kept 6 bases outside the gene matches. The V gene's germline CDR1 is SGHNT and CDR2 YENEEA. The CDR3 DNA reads TGTGCCAGCAGCTCAACCGGGACAGGGAACAATGAGCAGTTCTTC. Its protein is CASSSTGTGNNEQFF.